This TCR beta chain comes out of a study of blood T cells in healthy people across ages. General study findings and limits: Reliance upon unsorted PBMCs precluded definitive naive versus antigen-experienced comparison.

The use of a sample-barcoded 5' primer and a J-beta primer mix characterized a second PCR of about 7 to 12 cycles. TCRdb recomputed calls from the 5' RACE reads with MiXCR, one row per CDR3 protein. The data hold roughly 800,000 distinct CDR3 sequences, with about 53% observed a single time. Aged about 6 to 95, donors were systemically healthy Caucasians from Russia. Germline V gives CDR1 MDHEN, CDR2 SYDVKM. There are 14 residues in the CDR3. The ends were cut back, 3 bases at V and 8 bases at J, with 14 bases in the middle. As concerns this clonotype: The antigen remains undetermined.

Sequencing input: blood. The rearrangement uses TRBV28 and TRBJ2-1, with no clear D. The receptor was isolated from an elderly man in good health. CDR3 sequence reads: CASSFTALSDEQFF. The CDR3, as DNA: TGTGCCAGCAGTTTCACAGCGCTGAGCGATGAGCAGTTCTTC.